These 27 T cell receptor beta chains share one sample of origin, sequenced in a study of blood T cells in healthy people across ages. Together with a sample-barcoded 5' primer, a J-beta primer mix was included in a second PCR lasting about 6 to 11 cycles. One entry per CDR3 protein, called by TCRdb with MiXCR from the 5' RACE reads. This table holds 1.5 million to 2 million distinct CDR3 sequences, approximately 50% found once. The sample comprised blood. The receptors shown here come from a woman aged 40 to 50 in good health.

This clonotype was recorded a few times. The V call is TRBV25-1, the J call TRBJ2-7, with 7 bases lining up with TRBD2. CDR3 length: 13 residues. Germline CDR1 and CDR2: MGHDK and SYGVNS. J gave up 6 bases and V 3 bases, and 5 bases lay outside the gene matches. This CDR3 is CASSELGEGEQYF. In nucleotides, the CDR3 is TGTGCCAGCAGTGAGCTTGGGGAGGGCGAGCAGTACTTC.

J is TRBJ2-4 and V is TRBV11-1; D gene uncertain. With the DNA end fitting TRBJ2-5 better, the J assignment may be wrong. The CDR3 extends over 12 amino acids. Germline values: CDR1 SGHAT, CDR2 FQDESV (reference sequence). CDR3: CASRAARETQYF. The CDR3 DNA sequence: TGTGCCAGCAGGGCGGCACGGGAGACCCAGTACTTC.

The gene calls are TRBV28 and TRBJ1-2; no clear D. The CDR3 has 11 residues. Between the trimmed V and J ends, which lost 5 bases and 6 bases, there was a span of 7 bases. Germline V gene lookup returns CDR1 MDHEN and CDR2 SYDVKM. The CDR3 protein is CASSPDDGYTF. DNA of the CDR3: TGTGCCAGCAGTCCGGACGATGGCTACACCTTC.

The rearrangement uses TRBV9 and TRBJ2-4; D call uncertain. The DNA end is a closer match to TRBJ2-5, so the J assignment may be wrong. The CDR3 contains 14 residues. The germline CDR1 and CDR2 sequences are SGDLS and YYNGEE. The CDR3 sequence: CASSVEASKGTQYF. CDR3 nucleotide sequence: TGTGCCAGCAGCGTAGAGGCCAGTAAAGGGACCCAGTACTTC.

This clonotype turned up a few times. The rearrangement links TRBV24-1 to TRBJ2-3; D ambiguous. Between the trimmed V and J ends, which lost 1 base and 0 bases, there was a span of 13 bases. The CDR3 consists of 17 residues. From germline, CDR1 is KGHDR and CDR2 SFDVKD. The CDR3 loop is CATSDFLDGTSTDTQYF. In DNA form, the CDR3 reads TGTGCCACCAGTGATTTTCTAGACGGCACTAGCACAGATACGCAGTATTTT.

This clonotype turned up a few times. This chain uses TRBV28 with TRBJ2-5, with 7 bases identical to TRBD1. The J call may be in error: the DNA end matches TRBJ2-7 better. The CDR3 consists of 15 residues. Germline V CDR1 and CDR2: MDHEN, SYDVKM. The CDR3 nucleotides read TGTGCCAGCAGTATCGACAGGGTATCGTATGGCGAGCAGTACTTC. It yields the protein CASSIDRVSYGEQYF.

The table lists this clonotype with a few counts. CDR3 protein: CASSQPWGEQYF. As DNA, the CDR3 is TGTGCCAGCAGCCAACCCTGGGGCGAGCAGTACTTC. V and J are TRBV6-5 and TRBJ2-7, with no clear D. CDR1 and CDR2 (germline): MNHEY, SVGAGI. The CDR3 contains 12 residues. The V gene lost 6 bases and the J gene lost 6 bases, with 12 bases spanning the gap.

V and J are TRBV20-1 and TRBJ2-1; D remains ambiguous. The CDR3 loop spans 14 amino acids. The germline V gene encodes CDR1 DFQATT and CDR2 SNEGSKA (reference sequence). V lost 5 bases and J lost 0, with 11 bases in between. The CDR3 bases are TGCAGTGCTCCCAGTGGGGTCTCCTACAATGAGCAGTTCTTC. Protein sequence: CSAPSGVSYNEQFF.

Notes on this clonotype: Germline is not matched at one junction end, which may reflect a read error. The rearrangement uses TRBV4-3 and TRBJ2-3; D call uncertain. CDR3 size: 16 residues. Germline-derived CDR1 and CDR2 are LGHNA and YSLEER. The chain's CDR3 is CAGSQGIRGSTDTQYF. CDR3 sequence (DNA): TGCGCCGGCAGCCAAGGAATCAGAGGAAGCACAGATACGCAGTATTTT.

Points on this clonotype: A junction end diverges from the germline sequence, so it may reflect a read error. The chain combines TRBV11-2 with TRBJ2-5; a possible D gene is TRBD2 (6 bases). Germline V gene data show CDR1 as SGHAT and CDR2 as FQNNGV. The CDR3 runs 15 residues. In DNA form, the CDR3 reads TGTGCCAGCAGCTTCACTAGAACCGGGGGAGAGACCCGGTACTTC. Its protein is CASSFTRTGGETRYF.

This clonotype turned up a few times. As DNA, the CDR3 is TGTGCCAGCATTGTCCGCCAGGGGCCCAATGAGCAGTTCTTC. The encoded protein is CASIVRQGPNEQFF. The chain recombines TRBV28 with TRBJ2-1; the D gene is possibly TRBD1 (6 bases). The CDR3 runs 14 residues. V lost 7 bases, J lost 6 bases, and 16 bases lay in between. Germline loops: CDR1 MDHEN, CDR2 SYDVKM.

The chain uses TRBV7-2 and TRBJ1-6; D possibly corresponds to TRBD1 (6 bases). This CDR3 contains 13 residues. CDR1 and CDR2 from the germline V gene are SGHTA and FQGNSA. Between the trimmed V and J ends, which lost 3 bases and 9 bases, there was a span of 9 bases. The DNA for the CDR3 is TGTGCCAGCAGCTTGGACAGCCTTTCACCCCTCCACTTT. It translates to CASSLDSLSPLHF. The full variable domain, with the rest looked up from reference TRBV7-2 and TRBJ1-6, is GAGVSQSPSNKVTEKGKDVELRCDPISGHTALYWYRQSLGQGLEFLIYFQGNSAPDKSGLPSDRFSAERTGGSVSTLTIQRTQQEDSAVYLCASSLDSLSPLHFGNGTRLTVT.

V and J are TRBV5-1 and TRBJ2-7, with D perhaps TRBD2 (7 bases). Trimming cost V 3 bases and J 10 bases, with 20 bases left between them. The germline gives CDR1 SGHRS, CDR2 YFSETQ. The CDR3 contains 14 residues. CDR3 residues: CASSSRGAQEAQYF. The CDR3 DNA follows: TGCGCCAGCAGCTCCCGGGGGGCTCAGGAAGCCCAGTACTTC. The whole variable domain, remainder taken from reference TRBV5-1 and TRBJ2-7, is KAGVTQTPRYLIKTRGQQVTLSCSPISGHRSVSWYQQTPGQGLQFLFEYFSETQRNKGNFPGRFSGRQFSNSRSEMNVSTLELGDSALYLCASSSRGAQEAQYFGPGTRLTVT.

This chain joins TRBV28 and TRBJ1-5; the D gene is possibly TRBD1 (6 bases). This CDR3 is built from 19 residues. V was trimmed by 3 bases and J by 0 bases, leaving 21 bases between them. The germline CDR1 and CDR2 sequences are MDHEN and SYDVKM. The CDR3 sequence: CASSFDISKGEYSNQPQHF. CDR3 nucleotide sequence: TGTGCCAGCAGTTTTGATATATCCAAGGGGGAATATAGCAATCAGCCCCAGCATTTT.

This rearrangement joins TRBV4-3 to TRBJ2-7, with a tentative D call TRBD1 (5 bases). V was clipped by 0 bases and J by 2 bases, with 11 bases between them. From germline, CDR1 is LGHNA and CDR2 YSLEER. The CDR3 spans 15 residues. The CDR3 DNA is TGCGCCAGCAGCCAAGAACCCAGGGCGACCTACGAGCAGTACTTC. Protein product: CASSQEPRATYEQYF.

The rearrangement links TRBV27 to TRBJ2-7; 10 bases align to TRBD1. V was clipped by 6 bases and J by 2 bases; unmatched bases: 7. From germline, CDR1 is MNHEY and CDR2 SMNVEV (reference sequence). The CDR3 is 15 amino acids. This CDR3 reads CASRTRDRGTYEQYF. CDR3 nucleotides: TGTGCCAGCAGAACCCGGGACAGGGGAACCTACGAGCAGTACTTC.

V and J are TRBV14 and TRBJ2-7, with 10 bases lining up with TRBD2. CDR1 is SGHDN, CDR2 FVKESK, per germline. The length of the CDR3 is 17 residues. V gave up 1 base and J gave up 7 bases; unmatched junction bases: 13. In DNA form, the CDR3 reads TGTGCCAGCAGCCAAGCGATAGCGGGGGGCCAATACAATGAGCAGTACTTC. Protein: CASSQAIAGGQYNEQYF.

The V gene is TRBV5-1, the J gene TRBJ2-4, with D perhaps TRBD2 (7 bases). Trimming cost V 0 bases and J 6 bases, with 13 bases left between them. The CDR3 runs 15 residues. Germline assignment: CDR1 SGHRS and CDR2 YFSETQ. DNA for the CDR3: TGCGCCAGCAGCTTGGGTCGGGGGGCCCGAAACATTCAGTACTTC. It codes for CASSLGRGARNIQYF.

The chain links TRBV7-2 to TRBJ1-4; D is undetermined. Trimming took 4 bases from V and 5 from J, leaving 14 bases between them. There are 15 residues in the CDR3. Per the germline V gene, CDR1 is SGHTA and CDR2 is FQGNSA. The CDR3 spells CASSSVRGRNEKLFF. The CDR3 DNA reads TGTGCCAGCAGCTCCGTCCGCGGGAGGAATGAAAAACTGTTTTTT.

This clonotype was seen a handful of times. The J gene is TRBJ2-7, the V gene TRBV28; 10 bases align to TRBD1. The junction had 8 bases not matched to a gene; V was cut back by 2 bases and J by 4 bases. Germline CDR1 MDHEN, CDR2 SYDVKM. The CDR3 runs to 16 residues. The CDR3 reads CASSLKSTGGEYEQYF. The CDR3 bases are TGTGCCAGCAGTTTAAAATCGACAGGGGGCGAGTACGAGCAGTACTTC. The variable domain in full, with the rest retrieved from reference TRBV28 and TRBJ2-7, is DVKVTQSSRYLVKRTGEKVFLECVQDMDHENMFWYRQDPGLGLRLIYFSYDVKMKEKGDIPEGYSVSREKKERFSLILESASTNQTSMYLCASSLKSTGGEYEQYFGPGTRLTVT.

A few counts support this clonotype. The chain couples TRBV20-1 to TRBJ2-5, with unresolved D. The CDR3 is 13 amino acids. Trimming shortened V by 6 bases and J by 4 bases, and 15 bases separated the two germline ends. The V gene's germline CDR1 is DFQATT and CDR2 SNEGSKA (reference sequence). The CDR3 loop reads CSAPRAAVETQYF. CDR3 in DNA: TGCAGTGCACCCAGAGCCGCCGTAGAGACCCAGTACTTC.

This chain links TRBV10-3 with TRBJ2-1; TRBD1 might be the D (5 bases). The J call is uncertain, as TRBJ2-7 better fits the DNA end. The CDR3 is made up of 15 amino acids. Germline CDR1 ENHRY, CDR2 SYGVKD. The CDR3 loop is CAISQQVLSYNEQYF. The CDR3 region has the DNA TGTGCCATCAGCCAACAGGTGCTCTCCTACAATGAGCAGTACTTC.

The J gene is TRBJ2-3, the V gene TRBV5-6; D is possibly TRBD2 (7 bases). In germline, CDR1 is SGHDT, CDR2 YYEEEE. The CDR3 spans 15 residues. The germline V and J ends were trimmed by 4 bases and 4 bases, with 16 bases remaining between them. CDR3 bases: TGTGCCAGCAGCGCCGGCGGGGGACACCCAGATACGCAGTATTTT. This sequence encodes CASSAGGGHPDTQYF.

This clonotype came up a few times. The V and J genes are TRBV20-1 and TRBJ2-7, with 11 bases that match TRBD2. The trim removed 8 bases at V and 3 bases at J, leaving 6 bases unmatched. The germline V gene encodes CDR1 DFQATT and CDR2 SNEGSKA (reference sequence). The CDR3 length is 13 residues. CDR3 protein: CSTTSGGVYEQYF. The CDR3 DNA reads TGCAGTACAACTAGCGGGGGAGTCTACGAGCAGTACTTC.

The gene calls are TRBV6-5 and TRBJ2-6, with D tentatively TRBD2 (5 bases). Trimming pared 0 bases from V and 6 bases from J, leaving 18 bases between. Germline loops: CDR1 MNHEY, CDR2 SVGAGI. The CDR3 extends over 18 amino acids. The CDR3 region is CASSYSIWEIEEANVLTF. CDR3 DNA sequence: TGTGCCAGCAGTTACTCGATTTGGGAGATCGAGGAGGCCAACGTCCTGACTTTC.

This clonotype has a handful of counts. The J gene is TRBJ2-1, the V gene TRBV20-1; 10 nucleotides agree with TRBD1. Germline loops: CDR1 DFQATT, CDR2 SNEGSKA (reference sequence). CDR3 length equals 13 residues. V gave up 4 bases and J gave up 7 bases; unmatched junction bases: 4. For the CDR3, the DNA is TGCAGTGCTATCCGGGACAGGGGAAATGAGCAGTTCTTC. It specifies CSAIRDRGNEQFF.

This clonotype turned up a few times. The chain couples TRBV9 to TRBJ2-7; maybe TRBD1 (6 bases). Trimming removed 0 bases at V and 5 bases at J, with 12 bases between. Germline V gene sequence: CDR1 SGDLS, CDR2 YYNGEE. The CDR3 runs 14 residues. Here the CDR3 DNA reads TGTGCCAGCAGCGTAGTCCCAGGGGCAGACGAGCAGTACTTC. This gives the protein CASSVVPGADEQYF.